A single sample is the source of the 22 T cell receptor beta chains below, sequenced in a study of shared clonotypes between healthy human individuals. The repertoire was sequenced with immunoSEQ multiplex PCR; TCRdb's copy has only in-frame clones and lacks some. The data show around 1.4 million clones, 98% seen once. Source material: naive CD4+ T cells sorted from blood. The sample's subset: CD45RA+ positively selected. Receptors originate from a man aged 25-40 years in good health.

V and J are TRBV30 and TRBJ1-5; TRBD1 aligns across 8 bases. The CDR3 runs to 13 residues. The V gene's germline CDR1 is GTSNPN and CDR2 SVGIG (reference sequence). Trimming took 5 bases from V and 5 from J; bases not matched to a gene: 5. CDR3 sequence reads: CAWAGTGDQPQHF. CDR3 bases: TGTGCCTGGGCCGGGACAGGAGATCAGCCCCAGCATTTT.

The J gene is TRBJ1-1, the V gene TRBV28, with 7 bases identical to TRBD1. Germline CDR1 is MDHEN and CDR2 is SYDVKM. This CDR3 region has 15 residues. The V and J ends lost 6 bases and 8 bases, in that order; junction bases with no gene match: 15. CDR3 amino acids: CASSRDSNLRWEAFF. The CDR3 nucleotides read TGTGCCAGCAGCAGGGACAGTAATTTGCGGTGGGAAGCTTTCTTT.

The chain links TRBV5-6 to TRBJ1-1; a possible D gene is TRBD1 (6 bases). The V gene's germline CDR1 is SGHDT and CDR2 YYEEEE. The CDR3 has 16 residues. With 3 bases removed from V and 0 bases from J, the gap between germline ends came to 15 bases. This chain's CDR3 is CASSSATTGLNTEAFF. The CDR3 DNA sequence: TGTGCCAGCAGCTCCGCCACGACAGGACTGAACACTGAAGCTTTCTTT.

This clone showed up just once. The rearrangement links TRBV6-1 to TRBJ1-2; 8 bases match TRBD1. In germline, CDR1 is MNHNS, CDR2 SASEGT. The CDR3 loop spans 14 amino acids. Trimming removed 6 bases from V and 4 bases from J; junction bases left unmatched: 7. CDR3 in DNA: TGTGCCAGCAGGGATAACACAGGGGGCTATGGCTACACCTTC. Residues: CASRDNTGGYGYTF.

The V gene is TRBV7-9, the J gene TRBJ1-5; 8 nucleotides match TRBD1. V was pared by 4 bases and J by 5 bases, with 4 bases of the junction left unmatched. The CDR3 contains 14 residues. Germline assignment: CDR1 SEHNR and CDR2 FQNEAQ (reference sequence). The CDR3 is CASSSDREYQPQHF. The CDR3 DNA reads TGTGCCAGCAGCTCGGACAGGGAGTATCAGCCCCAGCATTTT.

The chain has TRBV6-5 and TRBJ2-7; 12 nucleotides align to TRBD2. This CDR3 has 16 amino acids. The ends lost 2 bases at V and 1 base at J; junction bases unmatched: 3. Germline V lookup: CDR1 MNHEY, CDR2 SVGAGI. This chain's CDR3 is CASSYLTSGRSYEQYF. The CDR3 nucleotides are TGTGCCAGCAGTTACCTTACTAGCGGGAGGTCCTACGAGCAGTACTTC.

The V and J genes are TRBV5-4 and TRBJ2-2; D perhaps matches TRBD1 (7 bases). The CDR3 loop spans 15 amino acids. Between the trimmed V and J ends, which lost 4 bases and 6 bases, there was a span of 16 bases. CDR1 and CDR2 (germline): SGHNT, YYREEE (reference sequence). CDR3 loop: CASSPLQGGAGELFF. The CDR3, as DNA: TGTGCCAGCAGCCCACTTCAGGGGGGAGCCGGGGAGCTGTTTTTT.

In its sample, this clone was seen once. The V gene is TRBV6-1, the J gene TRBJ2-7, with 10 bases aligning to TRBD1. The germline CDR1 and CDR2 sequences are MNHNS and SASEGT. The CDR3 length is 15 residues. V shed 8 bases and J 5 bases; nucleotides not matched to a gene: 12. CDR3 protein: CASLITSGTGDEQYF. The DNA for the CDR3 is TGTGCCAGCCTCATAACCTCCGGGACAGGGGACGAGCAGTACTTC.

The chain has TRBV6-6 and TRBJ2-3, with TRBD2 matching over 9 bases. V lost 6 bases to trimming and J lost 2 bases; unmatched junction nucleotides: 9. CDR1 is MNHNY and CDR2 is SVGAGI in the germline V gene (reference sequence). The CDR3 is 16 residues long. As DNA, the CDR3 is TGTGCCAGCAGCGGCTATAGCGGGAGCTTCACAGATACGCAGTATTTT. Its protein is CASSGYSGSFTDTQYF.

The genes are TRBV11-3 and TRBJ2-2; D is perhaps TRBD2 (5 bases). Germline-derived CDR1 and CDR2 are SGHNT and YENEEA. V was cut by 4 bases and J by 1 base, with 10 bases left in between. The CDR3 totals 15 residues. Written as DNA, the CDR3 is TGTGCCAGCAGCTCTGAGGGAGTGAACACCGGGGAGCTGTTTTTT. Residues: CASSSEGVNTGELFF.

The J gene is TRBJ2-7, the V gene TRBV5-4; TRBD1 matches 10 bases. Germline loops: CDR1 SGHNT, CDR2 YYREEE (reference sequence). CDR3 size: 16 residues. V lost 2 bases to trimming and J lost 4 bases; unmatched junction nucleotides: 9. For the CDR3, the DNA is TGTGCCAGCAGCTTACCGACGGGACAGGGGTGGTACGAGCAGTACTTC. Translation gives CASSLPTGQGWYEQYF.

This clone has only one observation. CDR3 sequence (DNA): TGTGCCAGCAGCTTGGTCTCAGGGACTTACGAGCAGTACTTC. Its translation is CASSLVSGTYEQYF. This chain links TRBV5-6 with TRBJ2-7, with a possible D match to TRBD2 (6 bases). The CDR3 contains 14 residues. V shed 0 bases and J shed 4 bases, with 11 bases lying between them. Germline values: CDR1 SGHDT, CDR2 YYEEEE. Based on the CDR3 plus reference TRBV5-6 and TRBJ2-7, the full variable domain is DAGVTQSPTHLIKTRGQQVTLRCSPKSGHDTVSWYQQALGQGPQFIFQYYEEEERQRGNFPDRFSGHQFPNYSSELNVNALLLGDSALYLCASSLVSGTYEQYFGPGTRLTVT.

As for this clone: In the same sample, other DNA sequences code for this CDR3. The chain links TRBV5-1 to TRBJ2-1, with 10 bases identical to TRBD2. Looked up from germline, CDR1 is SGHRS and CDR2 is YFSETQ. V trimming: 4 bases; J trimming: 4 bases; junction bases outside the gene matches: 5. The CDR3 covers 15 residues. CDR3 bases: TGCGCCAGCAGCCTGAGCGGGAGGGATTACAATGAGCAGTTCTTC. It specifies CASSLSGRDYNEQFF.

The chain is built from TRBV28 and TRBJ1-3; 7 nucleotides agree with TRBD1. The V gene's germline CDR1 is MDHEN and CDR2 SYDVKM. The CDR3 is 12 amino acids. V trimming: 6 bases; J trimming: 6 bases; junction bases outside the gene matches: 2. The CDR3 loop reads CASRGGINTIYF. The DNA for the CDR3 is TGTGCCAGCAGAGGGGGCATAAACACCATATATTTT.

About this clone itself: Other DNA sequences in the same sample also yield this CDR3. The chain links TRBV6-5 to TRBJ2-7; no reliable D call. Per germline, CDR1 MNHEY and CDR2 SVGAGI. With 0 bases removed from V and 0 bases from J, the gap between germline ends came to 6 bases. The CDR3 totals 14 residues. The CDR3 sequence: CASSYSRSSYEQYF. The CDR3 bases are TGTGCCAGCAGTTACTCGAGGAGCTCCTACGAGCAGTACTTC.

The chain carries TRBV6-1 and TRBJ2-5; D may be TRBD2 (5 bases). V was cut by 4 bases and J by 4 bases, with 10 bases left in between. The length of the CDR3 is 13 residues. The germline V gene has CDR1 MNHNS and CDR2 SASEGT. The CDR3, as DNA: TGTGCCAGCAGTGGAGGGCCAGGAGAGACCCAGTACTTC. Amino acid sequence: CASSGGPGETQYF.

The rearrangement joins TRBV7-2 to TRBJ1-1; D not certain. CDR3 length: 16 residues. Germline CDR1 reads SGHTA; CDR2 reads FQGNSA. The V end lost 4 bases, the J end lost 0 bases, and 15 bases lay between the germline ends. In DNA, the CDR3 is TGTGCCAGCAGCTGGGTCGTCGGGCGGTTGAACACTGAAGCTTTCTTT. Translated: CASSWVVGRLNTEAFF.

The rearrangement joins TRBV10-1 to TRBJ2-1, with 9 bases matching TRBD1. The CDR3 is 18 amino acids. CDR1 and CDR2 from the germline V gene are WNHNN and SYGVQD (reference sequence). Trimming cost V 2 bases and J 5 bases; bases outside gene matches: 13. CDR3 nucleotide sequence: TGCGCCAGCAGTGAGGGACAGGGGTACCGGGAGCAGGACAATGAGCAGTTCTTC. Protein sequence: CASSEGQGYREQDNEQFF.

In its sample, this clone was seen once. The same CDR3 arises from other DNA sequences in this sample as well. The chain is built from TRBV5-1 and TRBJ2-3; D is unclear. V lost 5 bases to trimming and J lost 1 base, with 5 bases between them. In germline, CDR1 is SGHRS, CDR2 YFSETQ. CDR3 length: 12 amino acids. Here the CDR3 reads CASSGGTDTQYF. Here the CDR3 DNA reads TGCGCCAGCAGTGGCGGCACAGATACGCAGTATTTT. The whole variable domain, remainder taken from reference TRBV5-1 and TRBJ2-3, is KAGVTQTPRYLIKTRGQQVTLSCSPISGHRSVSWYQQTPGQGLQFLFEYFSETQRNKGNFPGRFSGRQFSNSRSEMNVSTLELGDSALYLCASSGGTDTQYFGPGTRLTVL.

The rearrangement links TRBV4-2 to TRBJ1-5; D perhaps matches TRBD1 (5 bases). This CDR3 contains 17 residues. Germline CDR1 and CDR2: LGHNA and YNFKEQ. Trimming stripped 2 bases from V and 4 bases from J, with 18 bases between. The CDR3 protein is CASSQLTGARVNQPQHF. Here the CDR3 DNA reads TGTGCCAGCAGCCAACTGACCGGGGCCAGAGTTAATCAGCCCCAGCATTTT.

V is TRBV5-4 and J is TRBJ1-5; TRBD1 might be the D (5 bases). The CDR3 consists of 13 residues. Trimming cost V 4 bases and J 5 bases, with 10 bases left between them. Per germline, CDR1 SGHNT and CDR2 YYREEE (reference sequence). CDR3 in DNA: TGTGCCAGCAGCCCACAGGATGATCAGCCCCAGCATTTT. Its protein is CASSPQDDQPQHF.

The chain has TRBV19 and TRBJ1-2; 9 nucleotides align to TRBD1. The germline CDR1 and CDR2 sequences are LNHDA and SQIVND (reference sequence). The CDR3 consists of 13 residues. V trimming: 6 bases; J trimming: 8 bases; junction bases outside the gene matches: 7. The CDR3 protein is CASRDRGPFGYTF. In nucleotides, the CDR3 is TGTGCCAGTAGGGACAGGGGCCCGTTCGGCTACACCTTC.